Below are 17 T cell receptor beta chains sequenced from a single sample in a study of blood T cells in healthy people across ages (dated by TCRdb to about 2015). The library was made by 5' RACE. The reads were generated on an Illumina HiSeq 2500. A second PCR of about 6 to 12 cycles was performed with a sample-barcoded 5' primer and a J-beta primer mix. The raw public reads went through TCRdb reprocessing: fastp at Q25, MiXCR clone calling, in-frame beta chains kept. Each CDR3 protein appears once, grouped with its most common genes and DNA. A total of hundreds of thousands of distinct CDR3 sequences appear in this sample, approximately 40% of them only once. The top ten clones comprise around 30% of the sample. The sequenced material came from blood. The receptors stem from a man older than 75 in good health.

V and J are TRBV27 and TRBJ1-2; possible D gene TRBD1, 6 bases. The CDR3 length is 12 residues. Trimming removed 9 bases from V and 7 bases from J, with 15 bases in between. CDR1 and CDR2 from the germline V gene are MNHEY and SMNVEV (reference sequence). The CDR3 protein is CASGSGAGGYTF. In nucleotides, the CDR3 is TGTGCCAGTGGCTCGGGGGCCGGTGGCTACACCTTC.

This chain uses TRBV20-1 with TRBJ2-1; D assignment may be TRBD1 or TRBD2 (5 bases each). Germline V CDR1 and CDR2: DFQATT, SNEGSKA (reference sequence). This CDR3 has 13 residues. V was clipped by 1 base and J by 9 bases, with 13 bases between them. The CDR3 region has the DNA TGCAGTGCTAGAGTCGCCCTTGGGGGTGAGCAGTTCTTC. Translating gives CSARVALGGEQFF.

This clonotype was observed at least ten times. The chain is built from TRBV4-1 and TRBJ1-6; 7 bases fit TRBD1. The CDR3 sequence is 15 residues long. J lost 8 bases, V lost 1 base, and 5 bases had no gene match. Germline V gene sequence: CDR1 MGHRA, CDR2 YSYEKL. CDR3 coding DNA: TGCGCCAGCAGCCAAGTAACAGGGGTGGATTCACCCCTCCACTTT. Residues: CASSQVTGVDSPLHF.

This clonotype occurred once. This chain joins TRBV6-6 and TRBJ2-1; D perhaps matches TRBD1 (5 bases). V was clipped by 5 bases and J by 9 bases, with 14 bases between them. Germline assignment: CDR1 MNHNY and CDR2 SVGAGI (reference sequence). The CDR3 has 13 amino acids. In DNA, the CDR3 is TGTGCCAGCAGTAAACCCCAGGGTAGTGAGCAGTTCTTC. Encoded protein: CASSKPQGSEQFF.

This clonotype was found a few times. V gene TRBV7-3 combines with J gene TRBJ1-2, with a possible D match to TRBD1 (5 bases). Germline CDR1 SGHTA, CDR2 FQGTGA. V shed 7 bases and J shed 9 bases, with 24 bases lying between them. CDR3 length: 15 amino acids. CDR3 sequence: CASTRIPGDRASYTF. The CDR3, as DNA: TGTGCCAGCACCCGAATTCCGGGAGACAGAGCTAGCTACACCTTC.

This chain joins TRBV7-2 and TRBJ2-1; D possibly uses TRBD1 or TRBD2 (5 bases each). Germline CDR1 reads SGHTA; CDR2 reads FQGNSA. This CDR3 spans 13 amino acids. V was cut by 4 bases and J by 10 bases, with 14 bases left in between. The CDR3 loop is CASSYSWDQEQFF. The CDR3 coding sequence is TGTGCCAGCAGCTACTCTTGGGACCAAGAGCAGTTCTTC.

The rearrangement uses TRBV10-3 and TRBJ1-5; 9 bases align to TRBD1. J was trimmed by 5 bases and V by 5 bases; bases with no gene match: 4. Germline CDR1 is ENHRY and CDR2 is SYGVKD. This CDR3 has 14 residues. CDR3: CAISKTGGDQPQHF. CDR3 in DNA: TGTGCCATCAGTAAAACAGGGGGCGATCAGCCCCAGCATTTT.

The chain combines TRBV7-9 with TRBJ2-3; no reliable D call. The CDR3 consists of 15 residues. Germline V gene data show CDR1 as SEHNR and CDR2 as FQNEAQ (reference sequence). Trimming cost V 5 bases and J 0 bases, with 12 bases left between them. The CDR3 protein is CASSNRAASTDTQYF. CDR3 sequence (DNA): TGTGCCAGCAGCAATAGGGCGGCTAGCACAGATACGCAGTATTTT.

This chain uses TRBV3-1 with TRBJ1-6, with D unclear. V was shortened by 4 bases and J by 8 bases, with 6 bases between the two germline ends. Germline assignment: CDR1 LGHDT and CDR2 YNNKEL (reference sequence). The CDR3 runs to 12 residues. As DNA, the CDR3 is TGTGCCAGCAGCCGGGCCGATTCACCCCTCCACTTT. Encoded protein: CASSRADSPLHF.

The V call is TRBV4-2, the J call TRBJ2-1; 10 bases map to TRBD2. The junction had 1 base not matched to a gene; V was cut back by 0 bases and J by 5 bases. CDR3 length equals 15 residues. CDR1 is LGHNA, CDR2 YNFKEQ, per germline. The CDR3 DNA follows: TGTGCCAGCAGCCAAGATACTAGCGGGGACAATGAGCAGTTCTTC. Its protein is CASSQDTSGDNEQFF.

This chain uses TRBV24-1 with TRBJ2-5, with D perhaps TRBD1 (6 bases). CDR1 and CDR2 (germline): KGHDR, SFDVKD. The CDR3 is 16 amino acids. Between the trimmed V and J ends, which lost 1 base and 11 bases, there was a span of 22 bases. Written as DNA, the CDR3 is TGTGCCACCAGTGATTTTTCGACGGGACATCTGAATGAGCAGTACTTC. It translates to CATSDFSTGHLNEQYF.

V usage is TRBV5-1 and J usage is TRBJ2-3, with D unclear. Germline CDR1 SGHRS, CDR2 YFSETQ. V was shortened by 0 bases and J by 2 bases, with 7 bases between the two germline ends. This CDR3 region has 14 residues. Here the CDR3 DNA reads TGCGCCAGCAGCTTGGTTCGCAACACAGATACGCAGTATTTT. Translating it yields CASSLVRNTDTQYF. Full variable domain (outside the CDR3, taken from reference TRBV5-1 and TRBJ2-3): KAGVTQTPRYLIKTRGQQVTLSCSPISGHRSVSWYQQTPGQGLQFLFEYFSETQRNKGNFPGRFSGRQFSNSRSEMNVSTLELGDSALYLCASSLVRNTDTQYFGPGTRLTVL.

This clonotype occurred a few times. V and J are TRBV11-2 and TRBJ2-7; 9 nucleotides agree with TRBD1. The CDR3 contains 15 residues. The J segment lost 6 bases and the V segment lost 5 bases, leaving 11 bases of the junction unmatched. In germline, CDR1 is SGHAT, CDR2 FQNNGV. The CDR3 bases are TGTGCCAGCAGCATAACAGGGGGCTGGGTCGCCGAGCAGTACTTC. This sequence encodes CASSITGGWVAEQYF.

V usage is TRBV20-1 and J usage is TRBJ1-6; 8 nucleotides align to TRBD1. Trimming removed 3 bases from V and 8 bases from J; junction bases left unmatched: 6. The CDR3 length is 14 residues. Per germline, CDR1 DFQATT and CDR2 SNEGSKA (reference sequence). The DNA of the CDR3 is TGCAGTGCTAGGCGGACAGGGTTATATTCACCCCTCCACTTT. Translating gives CSARRTGLYSPLHF.

This clonotype has just a few counts. The chain joins TRBV24-1 to TRBJ2-5; D call uncertain. There are 16 residues in the CDR3. Germline values: CDR1 KGHDR, CDR2 SFDVKD. V was cut by 4 bases and J by 3 bases, with 17 bases left in between. The CDR3 nucleotides are TGTGCCACCAGTGACCAGCAACCGGGCCAAAAAGAGACCCAGTACTTC. Protein sequence: CATSDQQPGQKETQYF.

CDR3 in DNA: TGTGCCAGCAGCTTCAAAAGCGGGACTACAGATACGCAGTATTTT. This sequence encodes CASSFKSGTTDTQYF. The gene calls are TRBV7-2 and TRBJ2-3; 7 bases align to TRBD2. Per the germline V gene, CDR1 is SGHTA and CDR2 is FQGNSA. With 3 bases clipped from V and 3 bases from J, the junction kept 6 bases outside the gene matches. The CDR3 is 15 amino acids.

This clonotype appeared once. The chain employs TRBV19 and TRBJ1-4; D remains ambiguous. V was trimmed by 3 bases and J by 5 bases, leaving 10 bases between them. This CDR3 region has 14 residues. CDR1 and CDR2 from the germline V gene are LNHDA and SQIVND (reference sequence). The CDR3 is CASSIGRPNEKLFF. In DNA form, the CDR3 reads TGTGCCAGTAGTATTGGGCGCCCAAATGAAAAACTGTTTTTT.